Listed here are 14 T cell receptor beta chains from one sample, sequenced in a study of patients and donors after allogeneic stem cell transplantation. Each CDR3 protein gets one entry after TCRdb re-called the RT-PCR reads with MiXCR. The profile shows about a million distinct CDR3 sequences, roughly 18% of them singletons. Input material: blood, either unsorted or a sorted T cell fraction (not recorded which). These receptors originate from a human donor who was either an allogeneic HSCT recipient or a stem cell or donor lymphocyte infusion donor (not recorded which). It is not recorded whose cells these are; they may come from a transplant donor.

This sequence joins TRBV7-2 and TRBJ2-7, with TRBD1 matching over 7 bases. Germline CDR1 reads SGHTA; CDR2 reads FQGNSA. Trimming at V came to 5 bases and at J to 3 bases, leaving 7 bases not matched to a gene. This CDR3 is built from 14 residues. As DNA, the CDR3 is TGTGCCAGCAGCCTGACAGGGCTACACTACGAGCAGTACTTC. Its translation is CASSLTGLHYEQYF.

The V call is TRBV2, the J call TRBJ2-1; tentatively, D is TRBD2 (7 bases). The CDR3 contains 15 residues. The V gene lost 3 bases and the J gene lost 7 bases, with 16 bases spanning the gap. The germline CDR1 and CDR2 sequences are SNHLY and FYNNEI. CDR3 sequence reads: CASSEGGRGGNEQFF. The CDR3 region has the DNA TGTGCCAGCAGTGAGGGGGGGCGCGGGGGAAATGAGCAGTTCTTC.

This clonotype was seen at least ten times. V is TRBV10-3 and J is TRBJ1-5; a possible D gene is TRBD1 (6 bases). This CDR3 region has 14 residues. Germline V gene lookup returns CDR1 ENHRY and CDR2 SYGVKD. The V end was cut by 5 bases, the J end by 7 bases, with 15 bases between. CDR3 loop: CAISRLQGEQPQHF. The CDR3 DNA reads as TGTGCCATCAGTCGACTACAGGGAGAACAGCCCCAGCATTTT.

As DNA, the CDR3 is TGCGCCCAGCTGTGGGCGGGAGACGACAATGAGCAGTTCTTC. Translation: CAQLWAGDDNEQFF. The chain is built from TRBV4-1 and TRBJ2-1, with TRBD2 identical over 7 bases. The V gene end was trimmed by 11 bases and the J gene end by 5 bases; junction bases not matched to a gene: 12. The CDR3 spans 14 residues. Germline V gives CDR1 MGHRA, CDR2 YSYEKL.

The V and J genes are TRBV7-3 and TRBJ2-6; the D is unclear. The length of the CDR3 is 16 residues. Germline values: CDR1 SGHTA, CDR2 FQGTGA. V shed 5 bases and J shed 0 bases, with 11 bases lying between them. The CDR3 sequence: CASSIDRFSGANVLTF. In DNA form, the CDR3 reads TGTGCCAGCAGCATAGACCGGTTCTCTGGGGCCAACGTCCTGACTTTC.

This clonotype occurred a few times. V and J are TRBV10-3 and TRBJ2-5; the D gene is possibly TRBD2 (5 bases). V was cut by 6 bases and J by 5 bases, with 16 bases left in between. The CDR3 has 14 amino acids. Looked up from germline, CDR1 is ENHRY and CDR2 is SYGVKD. CDR3 bases: TGTGCCATCAGGGACGGACTGGGATCCGAGACCCAGTACTTC. Translating it yields CAIRDGLGSETQYF.

This clonotype was seen at least ten times. The chain couples TRBV28 to TRBJ2-7; D possibly corresponds to TRBD1 (7 bases). CDR1 MDHEN and CDR2 SYDVKM come from the germline V gene. Trimming removed 3 bases from V and 3 bases from J, with 15 bases in between. CDR3 length equals 15 residues. The CDR3 spells CASSLPGGLGYEQYF. The CDR3 nucleotides read TGTGCCAGCAGTTTGCCAGGGGGGTTGGGCTACGAGCAGTACTTC. Using reference TRBV28 and TRBJ2-7 for the parts outside the CDR3, the full variable domain is DVKVTQSSRYLVKRTGEKVFLECVQDMDHENMFWYRQDPGLGLRLIYFSYDVKMKEKGDIPEGYSVSREKKERFSLILESASTNQTSMYLCASSLPGGLGYEQYFGPGTRLTVT.

The chain recombines TRBV4-3 with TRBJ2-3, with TRBD2 matching over 13 bases. V was clipped by 4 bases and J by 0 bases; unmatched bases: 7. The CDR3 consists of 18 residues. Germline loops: CDR1 LGHNA, CDR2 YSLEER. CDR3 amino acids: CASSLGTGLAGSTDTQYF. DNA for the CDR3: TGCGCCAGCAGCCTCGGAACGGGACTAGCGGGGAGCACAGATACGCAGTATTTT.

The sample holds a few counts of this clonotype. The rearrangement links TRBV6-5 to TRBJ2-1; D gene unclear. From germline, CDR1 is MNHEY and CDR2 SVGAGI. Trimming took off 0 bases at V and 4 bases at J, with 16 bases between the two ends. The CDR3 is 17 residues long. CDR3 residues: CASSYSPLALNYNEQFF. Written as DNA, the CDR3 is TGTGCCAGCAGTTACTCCCCGTTAGCCTTGAATTACAATGAGCAGTTCTTC.

This clonotype showed up just a few times. The chain uses TRBV18 and TRBJ2-4; 7 nucleotides match TRBD1. The CDR3 is 15 residues long. V lost 3 bases, J lost 4 bases, and 6 bases stayed unmatched. The germline V gene has CDR1 KGHSH and CDR2 LQKENI. CDR3: CASSPGQGVKNIQYF. The CDR3 nucleotides read TGTGCCAGCTCACCCGGGCAGGGGGTGAAAAACATTCAGTACTTC.

A few counts support this clonotype. This chain joins TRBV4-3 and TRBJ1-6; D not certain. Germline V gene sequence: CDR1 LGHNA, CDR2 YSLEER. Trimming removed 0 bases at V and 0 bases at J, with 12 bases between. The CDR3 sequence is 18 residues long. CDR3 nucleotide sequence: TGCGCCAGCAGCCAAGACACATTGTTAAGCTCCTATAATTCACCCCTCCACTTT. It encodes CASSQDTLLSSYNSPLHF.

The genes are TRBV12-3 or TRBV12-4 and TRBJ1-5; 7 positions agree with TRBD1. V shed 0 bases and J 0 bases; nucleotides not matched to a gene: 8. The CDR3 runs 18 residues. The CDR3 nucleotides read TGTGCCAGCAGTTTAGCCGGGACAGCCGACTATAGCAATCAGCCCCAGCATTTT. This encodes CASSLAGTADYSNQPQHF.

For this clonotype: Mismatch with germline at one junction end may stem from a read error. The V call is TRBV12-3 or TRBV12-4, the J call TRBJ2-1; D unresolved. The CDR3 runs 13 residues. The CDR3 is CSSSFDLRDEQFF. The CDR3 DNA follows: TGTTCCAGCAGTTTCGATCTCCGGGATGAGCAGTTCTTC.

This clonotype was seen a few times. The chain combines TRBV29-1 with TRBJ2-7, with 10 positions matching TRBD1. Germline assignment: CDR1 SQVTM and CDR2 ANQGSEA. With 6 bases clipped from V and 6 bases from J, the junction kept 14 bases outside the gene matches. The CDR3 extends over 15 amino acids. CDR3: CSVAPPGQGIGEQYF. As DNA, the CDR3 is TGCAGCGTCGCCCCCCCGGGACAGGGGATTGGCGAGCAGTACTTC.